The TCR beta chain under discussion was sequenced for a study of cytomegalovirus exposure and HLA in healthy donors. The CDR3 spans 14 residues. The trim removed 8 bases at V and 0 bases at J, leaving 4 bases unmatched. CDR1 and CDR2 (germline): MNHEY, SMNVEV (reference sequence). Both 60 Vbeta primers and 13 Jbeta primers went into the PCR. Produced via immunoSEQ multiplex PCR; TCRdb's table is partial and in-frame only. The sample lists about 150,000 clones, 80% occurring once. This clonotype was sampled from a man aged 30 to 45 in good health and CMV-seropositive. The sample taken for sequencing was PBMCs. This chain joins TRBV27 and TRBJ2-3; 8 nucleotides match TRBD1. This chain's CDR3 is CASCRDRSTDTQYF. As DNA, the CDR3 is TGTGCCAGCTGCCGGGACAGGAGCACAGATACGCAGTATTTT.